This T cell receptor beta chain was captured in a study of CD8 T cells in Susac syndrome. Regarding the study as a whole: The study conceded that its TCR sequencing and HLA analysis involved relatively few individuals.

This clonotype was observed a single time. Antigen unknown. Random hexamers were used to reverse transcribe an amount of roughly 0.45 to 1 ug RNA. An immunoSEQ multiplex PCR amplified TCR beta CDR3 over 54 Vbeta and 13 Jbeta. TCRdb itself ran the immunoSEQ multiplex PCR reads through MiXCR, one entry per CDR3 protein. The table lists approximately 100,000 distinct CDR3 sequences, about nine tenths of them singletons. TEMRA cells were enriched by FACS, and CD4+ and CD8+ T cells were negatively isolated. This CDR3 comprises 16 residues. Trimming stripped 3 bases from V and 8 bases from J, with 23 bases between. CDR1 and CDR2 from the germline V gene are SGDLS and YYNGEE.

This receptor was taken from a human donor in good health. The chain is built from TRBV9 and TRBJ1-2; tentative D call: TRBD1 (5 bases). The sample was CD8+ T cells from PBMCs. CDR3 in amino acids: CASSASAAQGPGGYTF. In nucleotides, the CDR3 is TGTGCCAGCAGCGCTAGCGCGGCGCAGGGCCCGGGGGGCTACACCTTC.